The entry below describes one T cell receptor (beta chain). CDR1 is MNHEY and CDR2 is SVGAGI in the germline V gene. The CDR3 loop spans 15 amino acids. Trimming removed 2 bases from V and 0 bases from J, with 9 bases in between. The sample belongs to a study of control samples from healthy donors and cancer patients. This table comes from immunoSEQ multiplex PCR, and its TCRdb copy is limited to in-frame clones, with some not included. The sample has 30,000 to 35,000 clones; roughly 94% are singletons. The rearrangement uses TRBV6-5 and TRBJ2-3, with D unclear. This clonotype was obtained from a man aged 60-69 years in good health. The sequenced material came from blood. In nucleotides, the CDR3 is TGTGCCAGCAGTTACACAAGCTCTAGCACAGATACGCAGTATTTT. Protein product: CASSYTSSSTDTQYF.